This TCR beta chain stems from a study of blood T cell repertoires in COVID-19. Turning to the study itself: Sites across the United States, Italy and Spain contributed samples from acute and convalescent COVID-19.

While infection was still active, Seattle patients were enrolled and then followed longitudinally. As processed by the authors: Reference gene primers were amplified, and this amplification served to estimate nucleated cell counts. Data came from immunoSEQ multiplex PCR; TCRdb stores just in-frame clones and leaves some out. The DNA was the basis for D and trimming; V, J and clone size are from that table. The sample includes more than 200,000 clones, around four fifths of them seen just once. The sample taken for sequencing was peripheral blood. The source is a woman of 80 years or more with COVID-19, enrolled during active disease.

The CDR3 loop reads CASSYNRQNSGNTIYF. The CDR3 DNA is TGTGCCAGCAGTTACAACAGGCAAAACTCTGGAAACACCATATATTTT. This sequence joins TRBV6-5 and TRBJ1-3; D is possibly TRBD1 (5 bases). The V end lost 2 bases, the J end lost 0 bases, and 11 bases lay between the germline ends. Germline lookup yields CDR1 MNHEY and CDR2 SVGAGI. The CDR3 length is 16 residues.